This T cell receptor (beta chain) was identified during a study of regulatory T cells in long-lasting Graves disease. Indicated time point: newly diagnosed GD, antithyroid drugs for less than 3 months. PBMCs were the source of the RNA used for TCR sequencing. One endocrinology department in Xi'an, China, was where patients came from. Sequencing libraries for TCR beta were prepared with iRepertoire HTBI primers and Arm-PCR of CDR3 regions. TCRdb re-called the multiplex PCR reads through MiXCR, storing one row per CDR3 protein. Of 350,000 to 500,000 distinct CDR3 sequences in the sample, over 15% were seen once. In this sample, this clonotype turned up many times. The same sample was also studied in work on T cells in Graves' hyperthyroidism and ophthalmopathy. Turning to that study: Patients aged 18 to 65 had newly diagnosed hyperthyroidism lasting under 2 months.

The starting material was peripheral blood mononuclear cells (PBMCs), obtained at new diagnosis, from a patient treated with antithyroid drugs. The sequence was obtained from a woman aged 25 to 45 with Graves disease.

CDR3 loop: CSARTSAYNEQFF. In nucleotides, the CDR3 is TGCAGCGCAAGGACTAGCGCCTACAATGAGCAGTTCTTC. The chain has TRBV29-1 and TRBJ2-1; 9 nucleotides align to TRBD2. The J segment lost 2 bases and the V segment lost 7 bases, leaving 3 bases of the junction unmatched. The CDR3 has 13 amino acids. Germline loops: CDR1 SQVTM, CDR2 ANQGSEA.